This T cell receptor (beta chain) was captured by sequencing in a study of regulatory T cells in long-lasting Graves disease. CDR1 is DFQATT and CDR2 is SNEGSKA in the germline V gene (reference sequence). This CDR3 is built from 13 residues. With V trimmed by 3 bases and J by 3 bases, 4 bases remained unmatched. The time point is: newly diagnosed GD, antithyroid drugs for less than 3 months. PBMCs provided the RNA from which the TCR library was made. Building of the TCR beta libraries involved iRepertoire HTBI primers and Arm-PCR of CDR3 regions. Each CDR3 protein gets one entry after TCRdb re-called the multiplex PCR reads with MiXCR. The sample carries hundreds of thousands of distinct CDR3 sequences, 15% recorded once. This clonotype was seen a few times. What it recognizes is unknown. Study observations and caveats: Segments TRBV28, TRBJ1-2 and TRBJ2-5 showed preferential usage in persistent disease.

These same data were also listed under a study on T cells in Graves' hyperthyroidism and ophthalmopathy. That work contributes: Among thyroid clonotypes expanded above 0.001, most also appeared in blood.

The chain has TRBV20-1 and TRBJ2-5; 7 nucleotides align to TRBD1. Sequenced material: peripheral blood mononuclear cells (PBMCs), taken at new diagnosis, from a patient treated with antithyroid drugs. The source is a woman aged 40 to 49 with Graves disease. The CDR3 DNA sequence: TGCAGTGCTAGGCCCACAGGGGAAGAGACCCAGTACTTC. Residues: CSARPTGEETQYF.